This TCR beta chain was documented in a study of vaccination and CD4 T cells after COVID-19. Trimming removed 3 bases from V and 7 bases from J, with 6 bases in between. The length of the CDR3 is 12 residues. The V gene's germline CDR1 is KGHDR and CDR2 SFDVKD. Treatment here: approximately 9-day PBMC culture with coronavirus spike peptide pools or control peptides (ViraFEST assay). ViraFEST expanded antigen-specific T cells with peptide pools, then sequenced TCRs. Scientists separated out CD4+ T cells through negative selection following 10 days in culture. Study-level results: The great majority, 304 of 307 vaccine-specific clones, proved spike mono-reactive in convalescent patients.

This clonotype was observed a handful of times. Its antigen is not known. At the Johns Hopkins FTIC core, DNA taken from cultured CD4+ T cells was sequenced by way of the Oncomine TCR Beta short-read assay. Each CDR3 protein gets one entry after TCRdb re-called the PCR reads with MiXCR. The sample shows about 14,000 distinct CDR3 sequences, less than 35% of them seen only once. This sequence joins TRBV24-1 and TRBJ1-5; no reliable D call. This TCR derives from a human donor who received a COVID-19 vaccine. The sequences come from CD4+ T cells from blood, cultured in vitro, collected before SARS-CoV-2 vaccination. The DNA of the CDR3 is TGTGCCACCAGTGATCCGGGGCAGCCCCAGCATTTT. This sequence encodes CATSDPGQPQHF.